The clone carrying this T cell receptor beta chain was observed a few times. Mismatch with germline at one junction end may stem from a read error. This CDR3 has 13 residues. Germline CDR1 and CDR2: MNHNS and SASEGT. The study ran its PCR with 60 Vbeta and 13 Jbeta primers. Measured with immunoSEQ multiplex PCR; TCRdb has only the in-frame clones, and not every one. The repertoire holds about 68,000 clones, about 81% seen once, with roughly 6.8% in the top ten. This specimen comes from a study of cytomegalovirus exposure and HLA in healthy donors. Study information: Among a few hundred genotyped donors, around 82% fell in the Caucasian-associated ancestry cluster.

The receptor was isolated from a human donor in good health. The source material was PBMCs. This chain uses TRBV6-1 with TRBJ1-2; D gene ambiguous. CDR3 residues: CASSDGVDRPLVF. The CDR3 DNA follows: TGTGCCAGCAGTGACGGGGTAGACCGACCACTAGTCTTC.